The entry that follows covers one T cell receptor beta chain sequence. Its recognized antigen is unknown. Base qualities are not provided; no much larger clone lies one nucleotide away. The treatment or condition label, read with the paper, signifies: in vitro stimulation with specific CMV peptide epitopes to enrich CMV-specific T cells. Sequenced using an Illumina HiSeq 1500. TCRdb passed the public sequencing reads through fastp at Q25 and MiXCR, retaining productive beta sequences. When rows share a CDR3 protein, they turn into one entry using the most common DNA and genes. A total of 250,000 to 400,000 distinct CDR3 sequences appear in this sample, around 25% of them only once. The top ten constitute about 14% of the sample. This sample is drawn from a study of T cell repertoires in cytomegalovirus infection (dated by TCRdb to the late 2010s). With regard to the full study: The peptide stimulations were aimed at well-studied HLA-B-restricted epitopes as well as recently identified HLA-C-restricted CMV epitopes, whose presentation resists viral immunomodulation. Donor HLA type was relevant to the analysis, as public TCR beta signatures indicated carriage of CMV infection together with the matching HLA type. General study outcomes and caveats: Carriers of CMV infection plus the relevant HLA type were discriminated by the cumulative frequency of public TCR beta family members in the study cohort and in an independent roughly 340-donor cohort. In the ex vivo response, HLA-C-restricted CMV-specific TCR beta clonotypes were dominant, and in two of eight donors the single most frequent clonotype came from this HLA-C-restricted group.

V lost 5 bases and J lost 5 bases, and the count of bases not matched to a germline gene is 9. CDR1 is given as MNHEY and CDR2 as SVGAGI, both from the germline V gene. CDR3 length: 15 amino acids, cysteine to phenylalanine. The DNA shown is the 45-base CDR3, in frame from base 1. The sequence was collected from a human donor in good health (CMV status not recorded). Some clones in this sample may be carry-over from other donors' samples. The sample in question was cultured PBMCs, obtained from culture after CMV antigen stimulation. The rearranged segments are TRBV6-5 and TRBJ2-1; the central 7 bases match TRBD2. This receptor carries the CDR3 CASSAVSSGNNEQFF. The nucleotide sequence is TGTGCCAGCAGTGCGGTTTCTAGCGGTAACAATGAGCAGTTCTTC.